One and the same sample provided the 2 T cell receptor beta chains below, sequenced in a study of blood T cell repertoires in COVID-19. Measured with immunoSEQ multiplex PCR; TCRdb has only the in-frame clones, and not every one. The profile shows about 70,000 clones, around 87% of them singletons. Sequencing input: peripheral blood. Receptors were obtained from a woman aged 18-29 years with acute or convalescent COVID-19.

This clone was observed a single time. The chain joins TRBV10-3 to TRBJ2-5; TRBD1 might be the D (5 bases). The V gene's germline CDR1 is ENHRY and CDR2 SYGVKD. CDR3 size: 16 residues. Deletions cut 2 bases from V and 4 bases from J, with 17 bases between. DNA for the CDR3: TGTGCCATCAGTGAGATGGATCAGGGCGACCGAGAGACCCAGTACTTC. Residues: CAISEMDQGDRETQYF.

The chain recombines TRBV6-1 with TRBJ1-2, with TRBD1 identical over 9 bases. CDR3 length: 15 amino acids. The junction had 6 bases not matched to a gene; V was cut back by 2 bases and J by 5 bases. The germline CDR1 and CDR2 sequences are MNHNS and SASEGT. In DNA, the CDR3 is TGTGCCAGCAGTGAATTAGGGACAGGGATTTATGGCTACACCTTC. Its translation is CASSELGTGIYGYTF.